The 23 T cell receptor beta chains given below trace back to one sample, sequenced in a study of identical twins. TCRdb ran MiXCR on the 5' RACE reads and lists one entry per CDR3 protein. The sample has around 1.7 million distinct CDR3 sequences; under 35% are singletons. Source material: cord blood. These receptors were obtained from a newborn girl in good health.

The sample holds a few counts of this clonotype. V gene TRBV10-1 combines with J gene TRBJ2-4; possibly TRBD2 for D (6 bases). With 10 bases removed from V and 0 bases from J, the gap between germline ends came to 22 bases. Per germline, CDR1 WNHNN and CDR2 SYGVQD (reference sequence). CDR3 length: 17 residues. For the CDR3, the DNA is TGCGCCAAAACCGGGGGACTGGAGAGTCTAGCCAAAAACATTCAGTACTTC. Translating it yields CAKTGGLESLAKNIQYF.

This clonotype was counted only a few times. This rearrangement joins TRBV27 to TRBJ1-1; 8 positions match TRBD1. The V gene end was trimmed by 3 bases and the J gene end by 2 bases; junction bases not matched to a gene: 5. CDR1 and CDR2 from the germline V gene are MNHEY and SMNVEV (reference sequence). This CDR3 spans 15 amino acids. The chain's CDR3 is CASSFLGQANTEAFF. The CDR3 coding sequence is TGTGCCAGCAGTTTCCTGGGACAGGCCAACACTGAAGCTTTCTTT.

The chain employs TRBV29-1 and TRBJ2-2; 7 nucleotides agree with TRBD2. The J segment lost 3 bases and the V segment lost 4 bases, leaving 8 bases of the junction unmatched. Germline CDR1 SQVTM, CDR2 ANQGSEA. This CDR3 has 15 amino acids. CDR3 nucleotide sequence: TGCAGCGTTGCCCACCGACTAGCAGACACCGGGGAGCTGTTTTTT. It specifies CSVAHRLADTGELFF.

This chain joins TRBV4-2 and TRBJ2-5; maybe TRBD2 (5 bases). CDR3 length: 15 residues. The V end lost 2 bases, the J end lost 1 base, and 11 bases lay between the germline ends. The germline CDR1 and CDR2 sequences are LGHNA and YNFKEQ. CDR3 in amino acids: CASSQMGDGQETQYF. As DNA, the CDR3 is TGTGCCAGCAGCCAAATGGGAGACGGCCAAGAGACCCAGTACTTC.

This clonotype was seen more than once but under ten times. Here the CDR3 DNA reads TGTGCCAGCACCCCTGGACTTTTAGCGGATACGCAGTATTTT. The encoded protein is CASTPGLLADTQYF. This chain connects TRBV28 to TRBJ2-3; D is perhaps TRBD2 (5 bases). The germline V and J ends were trimmed by 7 bases and 6 bases, with 17 bases remaining between them. The germline CDR1 and CDR2 sequences are MDHEN and SYDVKM. This CDR3 is built from 14 residues.

V and J are TRBV5-1 and TRBJ2-7, with D possibly being TRBD1 or TRBD2 (6 bases each). V was shortened by 3 bases and J by 5 bases, with 27 bases between the two germline ends. Germline V lookup: CDR1 SGHRS, CDR2 YFSETQ. The CDR3 spans 18 residues. The CDR3 DNA sequence: TGCGCCAGCAGCTCATTAGGGGGGCTTAGGCACCGGTCAGACGAGCAGTACTTC. Its protein is CASSSLGGLRHRSDEQYF. Variable domain in full (rest from reference TRBV5-1 and TRBJ2-7): KAGVTQTPRYLIKTRGQQVTLSCSPISGHRSVSWYQQTPGQGLQFLFEYFSETQRNKGNFPGRFSGRQFSNSRSEMNVSTLELGDSALYLCASSSLGGLRHRSDEQYFGPGTRLTVT.

V usage is TRBV5-1 and J usage is TRBJ2-1; 15 positions match TRBD2. The CDR3 loop spans 17 amino acids. The germline CDR1 and CDR2 sequences are SGHRS and YFSETQ. The junction had 10 bases not matched to a gene; V was cut back by 3 bases and J by 9 bases. The CDR3 reads CASSSGLAGGPLGEQFF. The DNA of the CDR3 is TGCGCCAGCAGCTCAGGACTAGCGGGGGGGCCGCTCGGTGAGCAGTTCTTC. The variable domain in full, with the rest retrieved from reference TRBV5-1 and TRBJ2-1, is KAGVTQTPRYLIKTRGQQVTLSCSPISGHRSVSWYQQTPGQGLQFLFEYFSETQRNKGNFPGRFSGRQFSNSRSEMNVSTLELGDSALYLCASSSGLAGGPLGEQFFGPGTRLTVL.

This clonotype was observed a handful of times. The V gene is TRBV20-1, the J gene TRBJ2-1; maybe TRBD2 (5 bases). CDR3 length equals 16 residues. V shed 3 bases and J shed 4 bases, with 19 bases lying between them. Germline values: CDR1 DFQATT, CDR2 SNEGSKA (reference sequence). The CDR3 region is CSASGFLRTSYNEQFF. The CDR3 nucleotides read TGCAGTGCTAGCGGTTTCTTACGGACTTCTTACAATGAGCAGTTCTTC.

This clonotype came up a few times. The chain has TRBV6-5 and TRBJ2-7, with TRBD2 matching over 13 bases. V was clipped by 6 bases and J by 3 bases; unmatched bases: 5. The CDR3 consists of 15 residues. Germline V gives CDR1 MNHEY, CDR2 SVGAGI. CDR3 protein: CASSTSGRARYEQYF. The CDR3 DNA sequence: TGTGCCAGCAGCACTAGCGGGAGGGCCCGCTACGAGCAGTACTTC.

This sequence joins TRBV30 and TRBJ1-5, with D uncertain. CDR3 length equals 11 residues. The V end was cut by 0 bases, the J end by 6 bases, with 3 bases between. Germline V gene sequence: CDR1 GTSNPN, CDR2 SVGIG (reference sequence). CDR3 sequence reads: CAWSVGQPQHF. The CDR3 nucleotides read TGTGCCTGGAGTGTGGGTCAGCCCCAGCATTTT.

This clonotype appeared a few times. This rearrangement joins TRBV20-1 to TRBJ2-2; the match to TRBD2 covers 11 bases. The CDR3 is 18 residues long. V gave up 0 bases and J gave up 1 base; unmatched junction bases: 7. The germline V gene has CDR1 DFQATT and CDR2 SNEGSKA (reference sequence). This CDR3 reads CSARDPLGLAVNTGELFF. CDR3 DNA sequence: TGCAGTGCTAGAGATCCGCTGGGACTAGCGGTGAACACCGGGGAGCTGTTTTTT.

The chain employs TRBV6-1 and TRBJ2-1; D is ambiguous. The J call is uncertain, as TRBJ2-7 better fits the DNA end. CDR3 length equals 14 residues. Germline CDR1 MNHNS, CDR2 SASEGT. The CDR3 DNA is TGTGCCAGCAGTGAAGCGCTTGGGCCTCACGAGCAGTACTTC. The encoded protein is CASSEALGPHEQYF.

This clonotype was found a few times. The chain carries TRBV2 and TRBJ2-4; D uncertain. Germline V gene data show CDR1 as SNHLY and CDR2 as FYNNEI. The ends were cut back, 0 bases at V and 0 bases at J, with 9 bases in the middle. This CDR3 comprises 16 residues. The CDR3 DNA is TGTGCCAGCAGTGAAGCGCTTCGGTTAGCCAAAAACATTCAGTACTTC. This encodes CASSEALRLAKNIQYF. Full variable domain (rest looked up from reference TRBV2 and TRBJ2-4): EPEVTQTPSHQVTQMGQEVILRCVPISNHLYFYWYRQILGQKVEFLVSFYNNEISEKSEIFDDQFSVERPDGSNFTLKIRSTKLEDSAMYFCASSEALRLAKNIQYFGAGTRLSVL.

The CDR3 sequence: CASSPTGTTQYF. The CDR3 DNA follows: TGCGCCAGCAGCCCGACAGGGACTACGCAGTATTTT. The gene calls are TRBV4-1 and TRBJ2-3; 7 bases fit TRBD1. V shed 4 bases and J 8 bases; nucleotides not matched to a gene: 3. Per germline, CDR1 MGHRA and CDR2 YSYEKL. This CDR3 comprises 12 residues.

The chain carries TRBV5-1 and TRBJ2-2; D is undetermined. CDR1 is SGHRS and CDR2 is YFSETQ in the germline V gene. V lost 0 bases to trimming and J lost 5 bases, with 8 bases between them. The CDR3 runs to 14 residues. The CDR3, as DNA: TGCGCCAGCAGCTTGGAACAGCCTACCGGGGAGCTGTTTTTT. It encodes CASSLEQPTGELFF.

The chain uses TRBV27 and TRBJ1-1; weak D call: TRBD1 (6 bases). Per germline, CDR1 MNHEY and CDR2 SMNVEV (reference sequence). The CDR3 extends over 15 amino acids. V gave up 2 bases and J gave up 4 bases, with 14 bases separating them. DNA for the CDR3: TGTGCCAGCAGTTTACGACAGGTGGGGGGCACTGAAGCTTTCTTT. Translation: CASSLRQVGGTEAFF.

The chain combines TRBV12-3 or TRBV12-4 with TRBJ2-2; D not resolved. This CDR3 comprises 12 residues. The V and J ends lost 8 bases and 6 bases respectively, with 10 bases between them. The CDR3 spells CASFPGAGELFF. The CDR3 bases are TGTGCCAGCTTCCCGGGCGCCGGGGAGCTGTTTTTT.

This chain connects TRBV20-1 to TRBJ2-1; D possibly corresponds to TRBD1 (6 bases). The end of the DNA is better explained by TRBJ2-7, so the J call may be wrong. This CDR3 is built from 15 residues. The germline V gene has CDR1 DFQATT and CDR2 SNEGSKA (reference sequence). CDR3 loop: CSAREKQGQYNEQYF. In nucleotides, the CDR3 is TGCAGTGCTAGAGAGAAACAGGGCCAATACAATGAGCAGTACTTC.

This clonotype was observed many times. This chain joins TRBV2 and TRBJ1-2, with D possibly TRBD1 on 5 matching bases. Germline values: CDR1 SNHLY, CDR2 FYNNEI. The V gene lost 8 bases and the J gene lost 4 bases, with 11 bases spanning the gap. The CDR3 runs to 12 residues. CDR3: CASRDRLYGYTF. The CDR3 region has the DNA TGTGCCAGCCGGGACCGGCTCTATGGCTACACCTTC. Variable domain in full (rest from reference TRBV2 and TRBJ1-2): EPEVTQTPSHQVTQMGQEVILRCVPISNHLYFYWYRQILGQKVEFLVSFYNNEISEKSEIFDDQFSVERPDGSNFTLKIRSTKLEDSAMYFCASRDRLYGYTFGSGTRLTVV.

This clonotype was found many times. The CDR3 is CASSIAPTYEQYF. The CDR3 nucleotides read TGTGCCAGCAGTATTGCGCCAACCTACGAGCAGTACTTC. V and J are TRBV27 and TRBJ2-7; D ambiguous. The V gene's germline CDR1 is MNHEY and CDR2 SMNVEV (reference sequence). The CDR3 consists of 13 residues. Trimming left V 5 bases short and J 2 bases short, with 10 bases between.

This chain connects TRBV20-1 to TRBJ2-7, with unresolved D. The CDR3 contains 13 residues. V lost 0 bases and J lost 3, with 9 bases in between. In germline, CDR1 is DFQATT, CDR2 SNEGSKA (reference sequence). CDR3: CSARDSLVYEQYF. CDR3 in DNA: TGCAGTGCTAGAGATTCCTTGGTCTACGAGCAGTACTTC.

About this clonotype itself: At one end the junction does not follow the germline gene, possibly because of a read error. The CDR3 loop is CASSVALQSSYNSPPHF. The CDR3 DNA reads as TGTGCCAGCAGCGTGGCACTTCAGAGCTCCTATAATTCACCCCCCCACTTT. The chain employs TRBV9 and TRBJ1-6, with no clear D. Germline CDR1 is SGDLS and CDR2 is YYNGEE. The CDR3 totals 17 residues.

V and J are TRBV29-1 and TRBJ1-1, with D perhaps matching TRBD1 (6 bases). This CDR3 contains 14 residues. Germline V gene lookup returns CDR1 SQVTM and CDR2 ANQGSEA. V was pared by 7 bases and J by 2 bases, with 17 bases between. CDR3 nucleotide sequence: TGCAGCGGGGGGCCGGGGTCCTTTAACACTGAAGCTTTCTTT. It yields the protein CSGGPGSFNTEAFF.